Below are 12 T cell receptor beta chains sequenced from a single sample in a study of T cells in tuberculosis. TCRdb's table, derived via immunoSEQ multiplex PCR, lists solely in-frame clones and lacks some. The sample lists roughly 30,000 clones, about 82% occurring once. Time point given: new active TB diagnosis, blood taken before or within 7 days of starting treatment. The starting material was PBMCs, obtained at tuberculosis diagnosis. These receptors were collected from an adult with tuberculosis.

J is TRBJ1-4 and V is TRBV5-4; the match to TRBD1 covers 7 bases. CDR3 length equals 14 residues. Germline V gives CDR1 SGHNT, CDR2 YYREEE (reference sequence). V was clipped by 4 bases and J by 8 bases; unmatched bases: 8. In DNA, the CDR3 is TGTGCCAGCAGCCGGAAGACAGGGAGGGAAAAACTGTTTTTT. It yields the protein CASSRKTGREKLFF.

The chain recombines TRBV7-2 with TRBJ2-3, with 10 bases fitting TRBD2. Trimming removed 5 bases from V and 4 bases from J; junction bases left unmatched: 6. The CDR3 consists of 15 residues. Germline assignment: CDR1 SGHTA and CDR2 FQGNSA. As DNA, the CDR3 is TGTGCCAGCAGCAGGACTAGCGGTAGCGCAGATACGCAGTATTTT. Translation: CASSRTSGSADTQYF. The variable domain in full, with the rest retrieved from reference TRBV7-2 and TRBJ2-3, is GAGVSQSPSNKVTEKGKDVELRCDPISGHTALYWYRQSLGQGLEFLIYFQGNSAPDKSGLPSDRFSAERTGGSVSTLTIQRTQQEDSAVYLCASSRTSGSADTQYFGPGTRLTVL.

The CDR3 bases are TGCGCCAGCAGCTCGGGACAGGGGGGACAGTTCTTC. Translation: CASSSGQGGQFF. The rearrangement joins TRBV5-1 to TRBJ2-1, with TRBD1 matching 11 bases. Trimming cost V 3 bases and J 13 bases; bases outside gene matches: 3. CDR3 length: 12 amino acids. The germline V gene encodes CDR1 SGHRS and CDR2 YFSETQ.

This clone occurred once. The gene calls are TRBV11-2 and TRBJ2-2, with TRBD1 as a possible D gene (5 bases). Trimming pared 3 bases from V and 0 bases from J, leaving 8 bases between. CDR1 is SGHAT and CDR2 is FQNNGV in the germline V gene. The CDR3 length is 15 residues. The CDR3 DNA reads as TGTGCCAGCAGCTTTGACAGATCGAACACCGGGGAGCTGTTTTTT. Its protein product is CASSFDRSNTGELFF.

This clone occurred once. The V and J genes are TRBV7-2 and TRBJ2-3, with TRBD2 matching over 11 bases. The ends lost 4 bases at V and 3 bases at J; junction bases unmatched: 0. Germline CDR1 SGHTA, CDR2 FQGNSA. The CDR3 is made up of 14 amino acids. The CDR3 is CASSSSGGTDTQYF. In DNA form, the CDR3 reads TGTGCCAGCAGCTCTAGCGGGGGGACAGATACGCAGTATTTT. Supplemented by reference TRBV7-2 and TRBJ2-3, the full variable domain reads GAGVSQSPSNKVTEKGKDVELRCDPISGHTALYWYRQSLGQGLEFLIYFQGNSAPDKSGLPSDRFSAERTGGSVSTLTIQRTQQEDSAVYLCASSSSGGTDTQYFGPGTRLTVL.

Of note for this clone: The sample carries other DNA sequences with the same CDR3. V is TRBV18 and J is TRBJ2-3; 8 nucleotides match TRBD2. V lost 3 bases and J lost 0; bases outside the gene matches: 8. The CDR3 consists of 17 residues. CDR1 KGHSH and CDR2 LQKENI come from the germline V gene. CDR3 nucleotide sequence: TGTGCCAGCTCACCCCCGGGGAGCGGGGGAAGCACAGATACGCAGTATTTT. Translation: CASSPPGSGGSTDTQYF.

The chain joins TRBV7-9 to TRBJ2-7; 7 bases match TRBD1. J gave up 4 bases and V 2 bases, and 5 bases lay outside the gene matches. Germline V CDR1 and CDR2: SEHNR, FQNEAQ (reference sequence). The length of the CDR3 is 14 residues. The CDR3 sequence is CASSLSTGAYEQYF. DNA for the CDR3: TGTGCCAGCAGCTTAAGTACAGGGGCTTACGAGCAGTACTTC.

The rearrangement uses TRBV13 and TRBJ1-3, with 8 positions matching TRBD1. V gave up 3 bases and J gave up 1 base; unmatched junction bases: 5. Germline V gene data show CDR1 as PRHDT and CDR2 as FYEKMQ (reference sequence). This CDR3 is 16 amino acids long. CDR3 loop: CASSFGQGRSGNTIYF. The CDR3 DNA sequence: TGTGCCAGCAGCTTCGGACAGGGAAGGTCTGGAAACACCATATATTTT.

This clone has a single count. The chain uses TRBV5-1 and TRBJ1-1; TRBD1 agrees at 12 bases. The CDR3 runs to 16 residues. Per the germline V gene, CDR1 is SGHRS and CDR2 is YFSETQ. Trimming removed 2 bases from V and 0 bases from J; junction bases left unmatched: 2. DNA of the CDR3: TGCGCCAGCAGCTTCGGGACAGGGGGCTTGAACACTGAAGCTTTCTTT. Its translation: CASSFGTGGLNTEAFF. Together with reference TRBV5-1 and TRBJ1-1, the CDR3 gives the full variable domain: KAGVTQTPRYLIKTRGQQVTLSCSPISGHRSVSWYQQTPGQGLQFLFEYFSETQRNKGNFPGRFSGRQFSNSRSEMNVSTLELGDSALYLCASSFGTGGLNTEAFFGQGTRLTVV.

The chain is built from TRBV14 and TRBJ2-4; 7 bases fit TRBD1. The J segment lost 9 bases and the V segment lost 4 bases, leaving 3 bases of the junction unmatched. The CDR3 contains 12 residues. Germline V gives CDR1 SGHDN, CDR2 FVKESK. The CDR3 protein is CASSPTGIIQYF. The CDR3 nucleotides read TGTGCCAGCAGCCCGACAGGGATCATTCAGTACTTC.

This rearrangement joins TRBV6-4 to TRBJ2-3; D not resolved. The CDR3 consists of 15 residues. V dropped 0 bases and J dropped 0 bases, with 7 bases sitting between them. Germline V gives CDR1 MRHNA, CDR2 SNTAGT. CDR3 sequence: CASSDSLESTDTQYF. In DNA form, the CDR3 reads TGTGCCAGCAGTGACTCGCTAGAGAGCACAGATACGCAGTATTTT.

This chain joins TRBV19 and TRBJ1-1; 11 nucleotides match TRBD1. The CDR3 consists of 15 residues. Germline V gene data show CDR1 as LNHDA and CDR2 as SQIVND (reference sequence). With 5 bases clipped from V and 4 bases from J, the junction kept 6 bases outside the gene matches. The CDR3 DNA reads TGTGCCAGTAGTTCACCGGGACAGGGGGGCACTGAAGCTTTCTTT. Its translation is CASSSPGQGGTEAFF.